The entry below describes one T cell receptor beta chain. Antigen: not known. This record comes from a study of T cell responses to AZD1222 COVID-19 vaccine. Study findings and constraints: There were mostly white British donors and more females than males, and clonal diversity was possibly underestimated. Two AZD1222 administrations were followed by greater Spike-specific TCR breadth and depth. Researchers report vaccine-associated CD4 TCRs spanning spike, with dominance at 160-218 and 743-854. Targeting of unmutated variant regions was reportedly seen in nearly half of spike-specific TCRs.

Clones were sequenced by immunoSEQ multiplex PCR, and TCRdb holds only the in-frame ones, with some missing. The sample has approximately 150,000 clones, about 90% seen once. Germline-derived CDR1 and CDR2 are MNHNY and SVGAGI (reference sequence). The CDR3 runs to 14 residues. Trimming stripped 7 bases from V and 1 base from J, with 10 bases between. This TCR was sampled from an adult who received the AZD1222 COVID-19 vaccine. The chain has TRBV6-6 and TRBJ2-2; D ambiguous. The material sequenced was peripheral blood, taken 28 days after the second AZD1222 dose. Here the CDR3 DNA reads TGTGCCAGCATAACAGCTCAGAACACCGGGGAGCTGTTTTTT. This translates into CASITAQNTGELFF.